This T cell receptor (beta chain) was captured by sequencing in a study of blood T cell repertoires in COVID-19 (dated by TCRdb to about 2020). Some background on the complete study: Samples from collaborators originated in the United States, Italy and Spain and spanned both the acute and convalescent phases of COVID-19. Subjects who had been exposed to COVID-19, were actively infected with it, or had recovered from it provided the deeply sampled blood TCRbeta repertoires that made up the dataset. Where HLA class I and class II types were available, the types were taken from metadata supplied by the sample provider, not from assay-based typing. The prospective study material was composed of cDNA or gDNA derived from T cells, B-cell-depleted T cells, or PBMCs. Sample metadata almost always included a de-identified subject ID, COVID-19 status, age in years and sex. The samples were drawn from two sources: the first 160 participants of the ongoing ImmuneRACE study, and 1,200 or so subjects contributed by 6 global collaborators. The repertoires were released in a freely available public database meant as a resource for research on the immune response to SARS-CoV-2. Points the paper makes about the study in general: The amount of clinical and demographic metadata varied by source and participant and was provided uncurated.

TCRbeta CDR3 regions were amplified from genomic DNA using the immunoSEQ Assay, a bias-controlled multiplex PCR. On the study's bioinformatics: Nucleated cell counts per sample were estimated from amplification of reference gene primers within the assay. Sequence reads were collapsed and filtered to measure the absolute abundance of every unique TCRbeta CDR3 rearrangement. For each sample, productive Simpson clonality was calculated by taking the square root of Simpson's diversity index across productive rearrangements. Held by TCRdb, this immuneACCESS table contains in-frame sequences only and omits some clones. Under half of the omission traces to an unresolved V gene where checked; the cause of the rest is unknown. The V and J calls and clone size come from that table; D and trimming were worked out from the DNA. For this sample the table gives some 330,000 clones, of which 88% were detected only once. The top ten clones comprise approximately 4% of the sample.

CDR1 and CDR2 are read off the germline V gene as SNHLY and FYNNEI. V was cut back by 9 bases and J by 0 bases, leaving a gap of 17 bases between them. Taken from cysteine to phenylalanine, the CDR3 has 15 residues. Just CDR3 DNA is preserved here, 45 bases in frame from base 1. The collaborating institutions used their own protocols to collect whole blood in K2EDTA tubes. For TCRbeta analysis, collaborators shipped samples as frozen whole blood, isolated PBMCs, or DNA extracted from either of those sample types. About this clone itself: Its antigen is not yet known. Within one base of it there is no much larger clone, and no base qualities were kept.

This TCR came from a woman aged 45-65 years with active or convalescent COVID-19. The sample was peripheral blood. This chain joins TRBV2 to TRBJ1-1; perhaps TRBD1 is the D gene, with 6 bases matching. CDR3 region: CARPTGRTVNTEAFF. The bases read TGTGCCAGACCGACGGGTCGGACAGTGAACACTGAAGCTTTCTTT. Here the CDR3 is joined to the reference TRBV2 and TRBJ1-1 genes, and the full variable domain is: EPEVTQTPSHQVTQMGQEVILRCVPISNHLYFYWYRQILGQKVEFLVSFYNNEISEKSEIFDDQFSVERPDGSNFTLKIRSTKLEDSAMYFCARPTGRTVNTEAFFGQGTRLTVV.